This T cell receptor beta chain comes out of a study of memory CD4+ T cells and cytomegalovirus serostatus. Study background: This sample comes from healthy Belgian adults, fewer than ten CMV seropositive, 24 seronegative. Study-wide results and caveats: CD4+ memory repertoires contained about 40% of the roughly 160 reported CMV TCRbeta sequences. CMV serostatus prediction reached median AUC about 0.95, or 0.9 with US-trained model.

The data were produced by immunoSEQ multiplex PCR, yet TCRdb's version contains in-frame clones alone and is incomplete. The sample includes 50,000 to 65,000 clones, 78% seen only once; the top ten take less than 1%. On this clone: Its antigen is currently unknown.

Germline V CDR1 and CDR2: SGHVS, FQNEAQ. The CDR3 loop spans 17 amino acids. J gave up 6 bases and V 2 bases, and 9 bases lay outside the gene matches. The sort gate was single viable CD3+CD4+CD8-CD45RO+ cells for memory CD4+ T cells. The V call is TRBV7-8, the J call TRBJ2-3; TRBD2 matches 12 bases. The sequence came from an adult in good health and CMV-seronegative. The specimen sequenced was memory CD4+ T cells from blood. This CDR3 reads CASSLRTSGGTSDTQYF. CDR3 in DNA: TGTGCCAGCAGCTTACGTACTAGCGGGGGGACTTCCGATACGCAGTATTTT.